The entry that follows covers one TCR beta chain sequence. The data were taken from a study of T cell changes during pregnancy in multiple sclerosis. CDR1 is MDHEN, CDR2 SYDVKM, per germline. V was shortened by 7 bases and J by 0 bases, with 10 bases between the two germline ends. The CDR3 runs 15 residues. Sequenced by immunoSEQ multiplex PCR; TCRdb stores in-frame clones only, minus some. The top ten clones hold 0.16% of a sample with 45,000 to 55,000 clones, roughly 90% of them seen once. This TCR was recovered from a female donor in good health, enrolled as a control in a pregnancy study. This specimen consisted of CD4+ T cells from peripheral blood mononuclear cells, obtained after pregnancy. The gene calls are TRBV28 and TRBJ2-6; D is undetermined. CDR3 sequence reads: CASTLTRSGANVLTF. The CDR3 DNA reads as TGTGCCAGCACCCTCACACGCTCTGGGGCCAACGTCCTGACTTTC.